Below are 25 T cell receptor beta chains sequenced from a single sample in a study of PD-1 blockade in classical Hodgkin lymphoma. Relapses following autologous stem cell transplantation were seen in all patients, with brentuximab vedotin exposure varying. Method: immunoSEQ multiplex PCR; TCRdb's copy keeps in-frame clones and lacks some. The table shows approximately 44,000 clones, with 55% to 75% occurring only once. Material: peripheral blood mononuclear cells (PBMCs), obtained at baseline. Every receptor here comes from a human donor with classical Hodgkin lymphoma.

This clone appeared a single time. The chain recombines TRBV28 with TRBJ2-3; TRBD2 agrees at 7 bases. After removal of 3 bases from V and 6 bases from J, the junction contained 15 bases not matched to a gene. CDR3 length: 17 residues. The germline V gene has CDR1 MDHEN and CDR2 SYDVKM. This CDR3 reads CASSFSDEGGLWDTQYF. The CDR3 DNA reads TGTGCCAGCAGTTTTAGTGACGAGGGAGGGCTGTGGGATACGCAGTATTTT.

The V and J genes are TRBV19 and TRBJ1-4; tentative D call: TRBD1 (6 bases). V lost 10 bases and J lost 8, with 20 bases in between. Germline V gene lookup returns CDR1 LNHDA and CDR2 SQIVND (reference sequence). CDR3 length equals 14 residues. CDR3 sequence (DNA): TGTGCCAAGCGGCTGGACAGACGAAACGAAAAACTGTTTTTT. Protein product: CAKRLDRRNEKLFF.

J is TRBJ2-7 and V is TRBV14; 7 bases align to TRBD1. Germline V gene lookup returns CDR1 SGHDN and CDR2 FVKESK. V lost 5 bases, J lost 2 bases, and 9 bases stayed unmatched. The CDR3 is 15 amino acids. The CDR3 DNA reads as TGTGCCAGCAGCTTTCTGGGAACAGGGGCCTACGAGCAGTACTTC. Translation: CASSFLGTGAYEQYF. The whole variable domain, filled in from reference TRBV14 and TRBJ2-7, reads EAGVTQFPSHSVIEKGQTVTLRCDPISGHDNLYWYRRVMGKEIKFLLHFVKESKQDESGMPNNRFLAERTGGTYSTLKVQPAELEDSGVYFCASSFLGTGAYEQYFGPGTRLTVT.

The chain combines TRBV7-9 with TRBJ2-2, with TRBD2 identical over 7 bases. The CDR3 has 18 amino acids. Germline assignment: CDR1 SEHNR and CDR2 FQNEAQ (reference sequence). The V segment lost 5 bases and the J segment 4 bases; nucleotides outside the gene matches: 16. The DNA of the CDR3 is TGTGCCAGCAGCCCAACCCTAGGACTAGTCGCTGCCACCGGGGAGCTGTTTTTT. This translates into CASSPTLGLVAATGELFF.

The genes are TRBV9 and TRBJ2-3; TRBD2 agrees at 9 bases. Looked up from germline, CDR1 is SGDLS and CDR2 is YYNGEE. The CDR3 extends over 15 amino acids. Trimming cost V 6 bases and J 3 bases; bases outside gene matches: 8. The CDR3 DNA follows: TGTGCCAGCACTCGCGGGGGGGCGAAAACAGATACGCAGTATTTT. It codes for CASTRGGAKTDTQYF.

The chain couples TRBV6-1 to TRBJ1-1; D gene unclear. Germline CDR1 reads MNHNS; CDR2 reads SASEGT. The CDR3 consists of 13 residues. V was cut by 4 bases and J by 1 base, with 7 bases left in between. Here the CDR3 DNA reads TGTGCCAGCAGTGGGCAGGAGAACACTGAAGCTTTCTTT. Its protein product is CASSGQENTEAFF.

This chain links TRBV30 with TRBJ2-7, with TRBD1 matching over 7 bases. Germline V gene data show CDR1 as GTSNPN and CDR2 as SVGIG (reference sequence). This CDR3 is 18 amino acids long. J gave up 4 bases and V 0 bases, and 18 bases lay outside the gene matches. CDR3 bases: TGTGCCTGGAGTGTTTTCACAGGGGCGGTTTCAGAAACGTACGAGCAGTACTTC. Translated, it gives CAWSVFTGAVSETYEQYF.

The chain uses TRBV6-5 and TRBJ1-2; D is perhaps TRBD1 (5 bases). Trimming cost V 4 bases and J 4 bases, with 16 bases left between them. The CDR3 runs 15 residues. Looked up from germline, CDR1 is MNHEY and CDR2 is SVGAGI. CDR3: CASSSPPRELYGYTF. In nucleotides, the CDR3 is TGTGCCAGCAGTTCCCCTCCCAGGGAGCTCTATGGCTACACCTTC.

The V gene is TRBV10-3, the J gene TRBJ1-5, with D perhaps TRBD1 (6 bases). V was shortened by 4 bases and J by 8 bases, with 12 bases between the two germline ends. CDR1 and CDR2 (germline): ENHRY, SYGVKD. The CDR3 spans 13 residues. The CDR3 reads CAISATQGKPQHF. In DNA form, the CDR3 reads TGTGCCATCAGTGCAACACAGGGAAAGCCCCAGCATTTT.

The rearrangement uses TRBV7-9 and TRBJ2-4; D tentatively reads TRBD1 or TRBD2 (5 bases each). This CDR3 comprises 17 residues. The V end was cut by 10 bases, the J end by 0 bases, with 22 bases between. Germline-derived CDR1 and CDR2 are SEHNR and FQNEAQ (reference sequence). The CDR3 DNA reads TGTGCCACCCGACAGACTAACATTGAACTAGCCAAAAACATTCAGTACTTC. Translating it yields CATRQTNIELAKNIQYF.

This clone is a singleton in its sample. This rearrangement joins TRBV12-5 to TRBJ2-2; D possibly corresponds to TRBD1 (5 bases). Germline V gene sequence: CDR1 LGHNT, CDR2 FRNRAP. This CDR3 region has 15 residues. The V end lost 4 bases, the J end lost 6 bases, and 15 bases lay between the germline ends. The CDR3 reads CASGSVRESAGELFF. For the CDR3, the DNA is TGTGCTAGTGGTTCAGTCAGGGAATCCGCCGGGGAGCTGTTTTTT.

This chain uses TRBV10-3 with TRBJ1-3; D is uncertain. There are 14 residues in the CDR3. Trimming shortened V by 3 bases and J by 3 bases, and 9 bases separated the two germline ends. Germline V gives CDR1 ENHRY, CDR2 SYGVKD. The CDR3 region has the DNA TGTGCCATCAGTGATCAGGCCTATGGAAACACCATATATTTT. This encodes CAISDQAYGNTIYF.

The chain has TRBV5-6 and TRBJ1-2, with TRBD1 identical over 10 bases. The CDR3 sequence is 16 residues long. Germline assignment: CDR1 SGHDT and CDR2 YYEEEE. With V trimmed by 1 base and J by 8 bases, 11 bases remained unmatched. CDR3 DNA sequence: TGTGCCAGCAGCTTGTGGGGACAGGGGTTCCCTTGGGGCTACACCTTC. This codes for CASSLWGQGFPWGYTF.

The V and J genes are TRBV30 and TRBJ1-1; 7 bases map to TRBD1. The CDR3 has 14 amino acids. Losses at the gene ends were 1 base for V and 4 bases for J; bases not matched to a gene: 6. Germline CDR1 and CDR2: GTSNPN and SVGIG (reference sequence). The CDR3 DNA reads TGTGCCTGGAGTGGAGGGGGCCTCCTCACTGAAGCTTTCTTT. Protein sequence: CAWSGGGLLTEAFF.

V is TRBV10-2 and J is TRBJ2-2, with 8 bases aligning to TRBD1. Germline assignment: CDR1 WSHSY and CDR2 SAAADI. There are 18 residues in the CDR3. The ends lost 0 bases at V and 6 bases at J; junction bases unmatched: 12. The CDR3 loop is CASSESGRGPSGAGELFF. The CDR3 DNA follows: TGCGCCAGCAGTGAGTCCGGCAGGGGGCCCTCAGGGGCCGGGGAGCTGTTTTTT.

V and J are TRBV7-2 and TRBJ2-5, with D possibly matching TRBD2 (6 bases). Trimming cost V 3 bases and J 4 bases, with 12 bases left between them. The length of the CDR3 is 14 residues. Germline CDR1 SGHTA, CDR2 FQGNSA. The CDR3 sequence is CASSLGLGGETQYF. In DNA form, the CDR3 reads TGTGCCAGCAGCTTGGGACTGGGGGGAGAGACCCAGTACTTC.

The rearrangement links TRBV18 to TRBJ2-3; 10 positions match TRBD2. The CDR3 extends over 13 amino acids. J was trimmed by 7 bases and V by 8 bases; bases with no gene match: 6. CDR1 KGHSH and CDR2 LQKENI come from the germline V gene. The CDR3 DNA follows: TGTGCCAGCGCTGGACTAGCGGAAAATACGCAGTATTTT. The encoded protein is CASAGLAENTQYF.

The rearrangement uses TRBV28 and TRBJ1-2, with a possible D match to TRBD1 (5 bases). V lost 2 bases, J lost 7 bases, and 11 bases lay in between. The CDR3 has 13 residues. Germline CDR1 reads MDHEN; CDR2 reads SYDVKM. Here the CDR3 reads CASSLGRDRGYTF. DNA of the CDR3: TGTGCCAGCAGTTTAGGCAGGGACCGTGGCTACACCTTC.

The gene calls are TRBV28 and TRBJ2-7; TRBD2 matches 11 bases. The V and J ends lost 6 bases and 3 bases, in that order; junction bases with no gene match: 4. The CDR3 runs to 14 residues. Per the germline V gene, CDR1 is MDHEN and CDR2 is SYDVKM. CDR3 in amino acids: CASRLAGEVYEQYF. DNA of the CDR3: TGTGCCAGCAGACTAGCGGGAGAGGTCTACGAGCAGTACTTC.

This clone was picked up a small number of times. This chain links TRBV9 with TRBJ2-7; 10 bases agree with TRBD1. The CDR3 sequence is 20 residues long. Looked up from germline, CDR1 is SGDLS and CDR2 is YYNGEE. Losses at the gene ends were 4 bases for V and 1 base for J; bases not matched to a gene: 20. Written as DNA, the CDR3 is TGTGCCAGCAGCCCCACACCGGGACAGGGGAAGTCCGGGTTTTCCTACGAGCAGTACTTC. Protein: CASSPTPGQGKSGFSYEQYF.

This clone turned up a few times. The V gene is TRBV19, the J gene TRBJ1-1; perhaps TRBD1 as D (5 bases). V dropped 1 base and J dropped 0 bases, with 9 bases sitting between them. Per germline, CDR1 LNHDA and CDR2 SQIVND (reference sequence). This CDR3 spans 15 amino acids. The CDR3 loop reads CASSIGARVNTEAFF. The CDR3, as DNA: TGTGCCAGTAGTATAGGGGCCAGGGTGAACACTGAAGCTTTCTTT.

The chain combines TRBV7-9 with TRBJ2-7; D may match TRBD1 or TRBD2 (6 bases each). V lost 5 bases to trimming and J lost 3 bases, with 14 bases between them. Germline assignment: CDR1 SEHNR and CDR2 FQNEAQ (reference sequence). The CDR3 is 14 amino acids. The CDR3: CASSGFRGDYEQYF. Written as DNA, the CDR3 is TGTGCCAGCAGCGGGTTTAGGGGGGACTACGAGCAGTACTTC.

The V gene is TRBV7-9, the J gene TRBJ2-6; D gene unclear. V lost 5 bases and J lost 0, with 14 bases in between. This CDR3 contains 17 residues. Germline values: CDR1 SEHNR, CDR2 FQNEAQ (reference sequence). CDR3 in DNA: TGTGCCAGCAGCGGAAGGGCCCTTGCCTCTGGGGCCAACGTCCTGACTTTC. Protein product: CASSGRALASGANVLTF.

This CDR3 reads CAWSRGQGYDEQYF. In DNA, the CDR3 is TGTGCCTGGAGTCGAGGGCAGGGATACGACGAGCAGTACTTC. The V and J genes are TRBV30 and TRBJ2-7; D might be TRBD1 or TRBD2, each matching 5 bases. The germline CDR1 and CDR2 sequences are GTSNPN and SVGIG (reference sequence). The CDR3 contains 14 residues. V was shortened by 2 bases and J by 5 bases, with 16 bases between the two germline ends. Full variable domain (missing parts from reference TRBV30 and TRBJ2-7): SQTIHQWPATLVQPVGSPLSLECTVEGTSNPNLYWYRQAAGRGLQLLFYSVGIGQISSEVPQNLSASRPQDRQFILSSKKLLLSDSGFYLCAWSRGQGYDEQYFGPGTRLTVT.

The J gene is TRBJ2-4, the V gene TRBV19, with TRBD1 matching 9 bases. V shed 5 bases, J shed 6 bases, and the junction held 5 bases outside the gene matches. Germline V gene data show CDR1 as LNHDA and CDR2 as SQIVND (reference sequence). This CDR3 contains 14 residues. The CDR3 sequence is CASSSGTGLNIQYF. CDR3 sequence (DNA): TGTGCCAGTAGTTCCGGGACAGGGCTAAACATTCAGTACTTC.